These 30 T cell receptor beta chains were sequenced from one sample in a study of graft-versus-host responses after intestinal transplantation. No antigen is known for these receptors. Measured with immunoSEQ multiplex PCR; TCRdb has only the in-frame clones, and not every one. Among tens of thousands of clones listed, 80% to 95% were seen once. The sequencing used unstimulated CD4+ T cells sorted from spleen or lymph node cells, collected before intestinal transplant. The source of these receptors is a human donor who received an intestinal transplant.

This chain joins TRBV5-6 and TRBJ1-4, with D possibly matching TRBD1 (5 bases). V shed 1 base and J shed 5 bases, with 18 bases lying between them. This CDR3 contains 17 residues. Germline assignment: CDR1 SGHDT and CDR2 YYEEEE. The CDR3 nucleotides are TGTGCCAGCAGCTTGTTGCTTCGGACAAGAAAGAATGAAAAACTGTTTTTT. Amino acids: CASSLLLRTRKNEKLFF.

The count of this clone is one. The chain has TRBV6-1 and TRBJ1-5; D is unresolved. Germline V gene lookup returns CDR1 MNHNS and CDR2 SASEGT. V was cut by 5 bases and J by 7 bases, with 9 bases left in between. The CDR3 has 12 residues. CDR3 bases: TGTGCCAGCAGTCCTTCTCAACAGCCCCAGCATTTT. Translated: CASSPSQQPQHF.

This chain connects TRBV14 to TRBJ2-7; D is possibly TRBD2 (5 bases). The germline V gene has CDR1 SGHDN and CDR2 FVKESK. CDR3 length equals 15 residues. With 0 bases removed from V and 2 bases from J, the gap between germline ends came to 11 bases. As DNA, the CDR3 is TGTGCCAGCAGCCAAGACTTCGCGGGCCCCTACGAGCAGTACTTC. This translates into CASSQDFAGPYEQYF.

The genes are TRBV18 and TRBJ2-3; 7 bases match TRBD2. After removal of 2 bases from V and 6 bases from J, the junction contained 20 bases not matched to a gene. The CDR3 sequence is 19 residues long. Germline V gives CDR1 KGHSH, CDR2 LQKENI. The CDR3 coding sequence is TGTGCCAGCTCACCAGGGGTCCCAAGCGGGATAGGATCGGGCGATACGCAGTATTTT. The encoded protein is CASSPGVPSGIGSGDTQYF.

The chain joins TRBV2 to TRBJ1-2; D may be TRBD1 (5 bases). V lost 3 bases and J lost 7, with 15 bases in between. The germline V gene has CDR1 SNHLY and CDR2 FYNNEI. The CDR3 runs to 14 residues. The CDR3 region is CASSDRTPLFGYTF. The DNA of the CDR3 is TGTGCCAGCAGTGATCGGACACCCCTATTTGGCTACACCTTC.

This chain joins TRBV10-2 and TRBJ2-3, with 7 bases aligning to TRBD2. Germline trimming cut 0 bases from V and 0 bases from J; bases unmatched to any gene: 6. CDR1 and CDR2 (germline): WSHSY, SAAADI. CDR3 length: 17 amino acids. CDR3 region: CASSESRGSGSTDTQYF. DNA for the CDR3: TGCGCCAGCAGTGAGTCAAGGGGTAGCGGGAGCACAGATACGCAGTATTTT.

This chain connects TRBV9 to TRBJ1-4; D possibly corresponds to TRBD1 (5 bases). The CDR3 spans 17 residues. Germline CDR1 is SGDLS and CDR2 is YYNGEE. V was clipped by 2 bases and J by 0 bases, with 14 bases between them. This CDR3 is CASSVAGSVSTNEKLFF. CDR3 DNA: TGTGCCAGCAGCGTCGCAGGGTCGGTATCAACTAATGAAAAACTGTTTTTT.

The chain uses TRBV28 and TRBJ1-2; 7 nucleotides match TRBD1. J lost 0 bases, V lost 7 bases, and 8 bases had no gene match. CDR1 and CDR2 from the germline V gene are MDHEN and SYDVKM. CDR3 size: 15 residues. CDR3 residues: CASTQGGQPNYGYTF. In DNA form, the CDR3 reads TGTGCCAGCACTCAAGGGGGACAGCCTAACTATGGCTACACCTTC.

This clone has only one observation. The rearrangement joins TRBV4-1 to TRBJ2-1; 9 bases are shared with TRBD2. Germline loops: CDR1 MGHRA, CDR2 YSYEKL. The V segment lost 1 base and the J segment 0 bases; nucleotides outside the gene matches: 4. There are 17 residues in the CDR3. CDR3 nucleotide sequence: TGCGCCAGCAGCCAAGGGTCTAGCGGGGTCTCCTACAATGAGCAGTTCTTC. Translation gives CASSQGSSGVSYNEQFF.

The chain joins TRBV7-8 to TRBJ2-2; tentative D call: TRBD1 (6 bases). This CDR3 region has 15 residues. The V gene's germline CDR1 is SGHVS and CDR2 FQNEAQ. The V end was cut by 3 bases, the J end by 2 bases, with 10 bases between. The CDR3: CASSLRTANTGELFF. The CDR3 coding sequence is TGTGCCAGCAGCTTGAGGACAGCTAACACCGGGGAGCTGTTTTTT.

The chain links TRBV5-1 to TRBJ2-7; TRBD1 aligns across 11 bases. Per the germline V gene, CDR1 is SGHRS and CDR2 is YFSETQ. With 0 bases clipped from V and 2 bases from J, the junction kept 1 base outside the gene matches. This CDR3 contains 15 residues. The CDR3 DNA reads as TGCGCCAGCAGCTTGGGGGACAGGGGGGCCTACGAGCAGTACTTC. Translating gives CASSLGDRGAYEQYF. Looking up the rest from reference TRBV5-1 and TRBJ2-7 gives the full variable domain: KAGVTQTPRYLIKTRGQQVTLSCSPISGHRSVSWYQQTPGQGLQFLFEYFSETQRNKGNFPGRFSGRQFSNSRSEMNVSTLELGDSALYLCASSLGDRGAYEQYFGPGTRLTVT.

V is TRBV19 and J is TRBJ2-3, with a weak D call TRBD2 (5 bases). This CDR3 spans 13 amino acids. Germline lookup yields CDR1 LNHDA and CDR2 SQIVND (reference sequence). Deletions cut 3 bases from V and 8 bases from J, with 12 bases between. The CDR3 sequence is CASSIPGIGTQYF. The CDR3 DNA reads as TGTGCCAGTAGTATTCCGGGGATCGGTACGCAGTATTTT.

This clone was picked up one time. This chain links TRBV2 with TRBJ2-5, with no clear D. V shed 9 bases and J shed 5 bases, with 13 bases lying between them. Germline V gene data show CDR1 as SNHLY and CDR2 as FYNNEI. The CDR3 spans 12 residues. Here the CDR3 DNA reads TGTGCCAGTATGTGGGTCGGGGAGACCCAGTACTTC. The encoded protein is CASMWVGETQYF.

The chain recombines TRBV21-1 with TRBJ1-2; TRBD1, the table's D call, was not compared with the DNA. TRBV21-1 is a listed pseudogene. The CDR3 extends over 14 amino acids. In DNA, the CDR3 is TGTGCCAGCAGCGACAACAGGGCCAACTATGGCTACACCTTC. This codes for CASSDNRANYGYTF.

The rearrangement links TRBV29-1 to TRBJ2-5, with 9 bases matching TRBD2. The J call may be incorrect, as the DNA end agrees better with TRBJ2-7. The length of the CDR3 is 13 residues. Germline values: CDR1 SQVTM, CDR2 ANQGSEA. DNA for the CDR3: TGCAGCGCCGGGACTAGCAGATCCTACGAGCAGTACTTC. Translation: CSAGTSRSYEQYF.

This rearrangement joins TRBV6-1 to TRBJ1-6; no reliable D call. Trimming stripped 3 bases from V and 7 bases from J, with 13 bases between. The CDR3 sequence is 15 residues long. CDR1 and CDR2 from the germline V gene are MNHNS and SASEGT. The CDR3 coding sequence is TGTGCCAGCAGTGAGCGATTGGGCGGGAATTCACCCCTCCACTTT. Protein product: CASSERLGGNSPLHF.

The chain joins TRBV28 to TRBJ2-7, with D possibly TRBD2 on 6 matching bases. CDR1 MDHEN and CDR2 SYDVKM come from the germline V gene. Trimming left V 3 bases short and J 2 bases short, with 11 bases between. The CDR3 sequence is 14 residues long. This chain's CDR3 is CASSLSGLPYEQYF. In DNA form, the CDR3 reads TGTGCCAGCAGTTTGTCGGGACTCCCCTACGAGCAGTACTTC.

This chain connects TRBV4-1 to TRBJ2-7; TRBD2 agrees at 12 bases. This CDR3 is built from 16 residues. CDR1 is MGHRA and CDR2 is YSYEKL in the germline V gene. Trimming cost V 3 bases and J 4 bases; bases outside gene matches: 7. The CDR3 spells CASSHRLAGAAYEQYF. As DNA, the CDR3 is TGCGCCAGCAGCCACCGACTAGCGGGAGCAGCTTACGAGCAGTACTTC.

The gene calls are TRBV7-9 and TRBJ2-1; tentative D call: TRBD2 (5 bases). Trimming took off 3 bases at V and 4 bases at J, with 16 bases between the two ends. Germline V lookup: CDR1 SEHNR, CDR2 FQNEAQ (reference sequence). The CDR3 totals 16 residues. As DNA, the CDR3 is TGTGCCAGCAGCTTGCCCTTGGGTAGCGAGTACAATGAGCAGTTCTTC. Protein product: CASSLPLGSEYNEQFF.

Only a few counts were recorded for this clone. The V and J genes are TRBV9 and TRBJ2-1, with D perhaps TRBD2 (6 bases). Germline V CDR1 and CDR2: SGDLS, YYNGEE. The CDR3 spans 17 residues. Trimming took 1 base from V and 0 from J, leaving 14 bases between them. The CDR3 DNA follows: TGTGCCAGCAGCGTATTGGTGGGGGGTAGCTCCTACAATGAGCAGTTCTTC. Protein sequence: CASSVLVGGSSYNEQFF.

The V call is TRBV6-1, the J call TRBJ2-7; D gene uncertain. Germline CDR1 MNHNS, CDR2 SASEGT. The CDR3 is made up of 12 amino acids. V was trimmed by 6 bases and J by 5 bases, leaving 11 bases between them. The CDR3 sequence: CASSRTADEQYF. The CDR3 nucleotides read TGTGCCAGCAGCCGAACGGCGGACGAGCAGTACTTC.

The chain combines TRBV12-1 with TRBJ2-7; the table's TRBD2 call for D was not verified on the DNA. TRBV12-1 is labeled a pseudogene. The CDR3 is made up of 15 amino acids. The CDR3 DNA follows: TGTGCCAGCAGCCTCTGGCTAGCGGGGTCCTACGAGCAGTACTTC. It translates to CASSLWLAGSYEQYF.

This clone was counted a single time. CDR3 coding DNA: TGCGCCAGCAGTTGGACTAGCGGGAGCTACGAGCAGTACTTC. Its translation: CASSWTSGSYEQYF. The J gene is TRBJ2-7, the V gene TRBV23-1; 13 bases match TRBD2. TRBV23-1 is an ORF for which the function is uncertain. This CDR3 has 14 amino acids. V trimming: 5 bases; J trimming: 3 bases; junction bases outside the gene matches: 1.

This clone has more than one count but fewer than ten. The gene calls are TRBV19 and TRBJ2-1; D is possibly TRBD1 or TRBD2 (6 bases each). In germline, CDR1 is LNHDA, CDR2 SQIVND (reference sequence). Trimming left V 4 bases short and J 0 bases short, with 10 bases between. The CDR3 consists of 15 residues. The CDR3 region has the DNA TGTGCCAGTAGTAAGGAGGGGGGCTCCTACAATGAGCAGTTCTTC. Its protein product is CASSKEGGSYNEQFF.

The CDR3 spells CASSIVAAGELFF. The CDR3 bases are TGTGCCAGTAGTATTGTGGCAGCCGGGGAGCTGTTTTTT. This rearrangement joins TRBV19 to TRBJ2-2; the D is unclear. V lost 3 bases, J lost 6 bases, and 8 bases lay in between. The CDR3 runs 13 residues. In germline, CDR1 is LNHDA, CDR2 SQIVND (reference sequence). Using reference TRBV19 and TRBJ2-2 for the parts outside the CDR3, the full variable domain is DGGITQSPKYLFRKEGQNVTLSCEQNLNHDAMYWYRQDPGQGLRLIYYSQIVNDFQKGDIAEGYSVSREKKESFPLTVTSAQKNPTAFYLCASSIVAAGELFFGEGSRLTVL.

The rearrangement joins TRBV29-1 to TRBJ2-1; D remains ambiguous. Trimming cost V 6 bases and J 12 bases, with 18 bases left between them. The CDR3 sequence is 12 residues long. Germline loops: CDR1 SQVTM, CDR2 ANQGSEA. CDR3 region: CSVPPPDIGQFF. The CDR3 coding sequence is TGCAGCGTACCCCCCCCCGATATAGGGCAGTTCTTC.

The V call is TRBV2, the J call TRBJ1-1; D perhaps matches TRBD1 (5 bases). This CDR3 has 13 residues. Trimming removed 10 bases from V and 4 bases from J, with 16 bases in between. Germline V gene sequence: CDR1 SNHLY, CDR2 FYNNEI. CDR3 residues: CATRRDPPTEAFF. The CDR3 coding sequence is TGTGCCACTAGGAGGGACCCCCCCACTGAAGCTTTCTTT. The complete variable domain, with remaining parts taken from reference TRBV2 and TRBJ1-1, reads EPEVTQTPSHQVTQMGQEVILRCVPISNHLYFYWYRQILGQKVEFLVSFYNNEISEKSEIFDDQFSVERPDGSNFTLKIRSTKLEDSAMYFCATRRDPPTEAFFGQGTRLTVV.

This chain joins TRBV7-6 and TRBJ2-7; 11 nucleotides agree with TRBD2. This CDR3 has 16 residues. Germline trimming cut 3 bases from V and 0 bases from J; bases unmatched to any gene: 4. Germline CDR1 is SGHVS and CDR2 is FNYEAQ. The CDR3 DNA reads TGTGCCAGCAGCTTTCTAGCGGGAGGCCTCTCCTACGAGCAGTACTTC. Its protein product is CASSFLAGGLSYEQYF.

In nucleotides, the CDR3 is TGTGCCAGCAGTCGTCGGACAGGGGGCAATCAGCCCCAGCATTTT. Its translation is CASSRRTGGNQPQHF. This chain joins TRBV28 and TRBJ1-5; 9 bases line up with TRBD1. CDR1 is MDHEN and CDR2 is SYDVKM in the germline V gene. The junction had 4 bases not matched to a gene; V was cut back by 5 bases and J by 2 bases. This CDR3 spans 15 amino acids. The variable domain in full, completed from reference TRBV28 and TRBJ1-5, reads DVKVTQSSRYLVKRTGEKVFLECVQDMDHENMFWYRQDPGLGLRLIYFSYDVKMKEKGDIPEGYSVSREKKERFSLILESASTNQTSMYLCASSRRTGGNQPQHFGDGTRLSIL.

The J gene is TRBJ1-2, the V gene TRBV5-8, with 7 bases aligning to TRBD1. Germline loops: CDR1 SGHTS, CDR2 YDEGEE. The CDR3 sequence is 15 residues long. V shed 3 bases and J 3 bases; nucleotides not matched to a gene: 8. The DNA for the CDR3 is TGTGCCAGCAGCTCCATTGGGACAGCAGACTATGGCTACACCTTC. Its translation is CASSSIGTADYGYTF.